One and the same sample provided the 31 T cell receptor beta chains below, sequenced in a study of blood T cells in healthy people across ages (dated by TCRdb to between 2015 and 2017). Libraries were made using 5' RACE. TCRdb records Illumina HiSeq 2500 as the sequencer. A second PCR of about 6 to 11 cycles was performed with a sample-barcoded 5' primer and a J-beta primer mix. TCRdb passed the public sequencing reads through fastp at Q25 and MiXCR, retaining productive beta sequences. Rows matching on CDR3 protein sequence are summarized as one entry with the most common DNA and genes. This sample has around 1.5 million distinct CDR3 sequences in its table, and about 31% of those were observed once. Clones ranked in the top ten supply around 10% of the sample. Material for sequencing was blood. The receptors were sampled from a woman aged 25 to 39 in good health.

This clonotype was picked up many times. This sequence joins TRBV7-9 and TRBJ1-2; 8 bases are shared with TRBD1. The CDR3 consists of 15 residues. The V gene's germline CDR1 is SEHNR and CDR2 FQNEAQ (reference sequence). V lost 5 bases, J lost 5 bases, and 10 bases stayed unmatched. This CDR3 reads CASSPQTGAPYGYTF. DNA of the CDR3: TGTGCCAGCAGCCCGCAGACAGGGGCCCCTTATGGCTACACCTTC.

The chain joins TRBV6-6 to TRBJ2-3; D is perhaps TRBD2 (7 bases). The V gene lost 7 bases and the J gene lost 6 bases, with 20 bases spanning the gap. CDR3 length: 15 residues. Germline V gene data show CDR1 as MNHNY and CDR2 as SVGAGI (reference sequence). The CDR3 reads CASTPRRGAADTQYF. Written as DNA, the CDR3 is TGTGCCAGCACCCCGCGACGGGGGGCGGCTGATACGCAGTATTTT.

This clonotype showed up just a few times. This chain links TRBV7-2 with TRBJ1-2; 8 nucleotides agree with TRBD1. The ends lost 8 bases at V and 4 bases at J; junction bases unmatched: 6. CDR1 is SGHTA, CDR2 FQGNSA, per germline. This CDR3 comprises 13 residues. The CDR3 is CASRQGIGYGYTF. CDR3 bases: TGTGCCAGCCGACAGGGGATTGGCTATGGCTACACCTTC.

J is TRBJ2-1 and V is TRBV7-9, with D uncertain. The CDR3 is 15 residues long. V dropped 5 bases and J dropped 0 bases, with 11 bases sitting between them. Germline CDR1 and CDR2: SEHNR and FQNEAQ (reference sequence). The CDR3 DNA is TGTGCCAGCAGCGCCGGCCGGAGCTCCTACAATGAGCAGTTCTTC. Protein sequence: CASSAGRSSYNEQFF.

The gene calls are TRBV20-1 and TRBJ1-2, with no clear D. The CDR3 has 14 amino acids. Per germline, CDR1 DFQATT and CDR2 SNEGSKA (reference sequence). Deletions cut 0 bases from V and 3 bases from J, with 11 bases between. Written as DNA, the CDR3 is TGCAGTGCTAGAGATATTCCTGATGACTATGGCTACACCTTC. Its translation: CSARDIPDDYGYTF.

The genes are TRBV20-1 and TRBJ2-5; 7 nucleotides line up with TRBD2. Germline V gene sequence: CDR1 DFQATT, CDR2 SNEGSKA (reference sequence). With 6 bases clipped from V and 6 bases from J, the junction kept 16 bases outside the gene matches. This CDR3 is 15 amino acids long. The CDR3 sequence is CSATSGRELLKTQYF. CDR3 nucleotide sequence: TGCAGTGCAACGTCCGGGCGGGAGTTATTGAAGACCCAGTACTTC.

This clonotype was observed a handful of times. The rearrangement links TRBV27 to TRBJ2-7, with D possibly being TRBD1 (6 bases). The germline V and J ends were trimmed by 8 bases and 6 bases, with 17 bases remaining between them. Per germline, CDR1 MNHEY and CDR2 SMNVEV (reference sequence). This CDR3 is 13 amino acids long. The CDR3 here is CASSPQGKVEQYF. In DNA form, the CDR3 reads TGTGCCAGCTCCCCCCAGGGGAAGGTCGAGCAGTACTTC.

The chain is built from TRBV5-1 and TRBJ2-1; 12 nucleotides align to TRBD2. V lost 4 bases, J lost 3 bases, and 17 bases stayed unmatched. CDR1 SGHRS and CDR2 YFSETQ come from the germline V gene. The CDR3 runs to 20 residues. The CDR3 reads CASSPTGLAGGGGYYNEQFF. CDR3 DNA sequence: TGCGCCAGCAGCCCGACGGGACTAGCGGGTGGGGGGGGCTACTACAATGAGCAGTTCTTC.

For this clonotype: A read error may account for a junction end that differs from germline. The rearrangement links TRBV30 to TRBJ1-1; 9 bases fit TRBD1. The CDR3 contains 13 residues. The germline gives CDR1 GTSNPN, CDR2 SVGIG (reference sequence). The CDR3 DNA reads TGTGCCTGGGAAATTGACAGGGGGACTGAAGCTCTCTTT. Translated, it gives CAWEIDRGTEALF.

The chain carries TRBV20-1 and TRBJ2-5; D not resolved. The DNA end is a closer match to TRBJ2-1, so the J assignment may be wrong. The CDR3 sequence is 16 residues long. The germline V gene has CDR1 DFQATT and CDR2 SNEGSKA (reference sequence). The DNA for the CDR3 is TGCAGTGCTAGAGACCGGGTGACTTGGTACCAAGAGACCCAGTTCTTC. The encoded protein is CSARDRVTWYQETQFF.

This clonotype was detected a few times. The chain combines TRBV7-9 with TRBJ2-1; TRBD2 matches at 9 bases. With V trimmed by 5 bases and J by 0 bases, 8 bases remained unmatched. The CDR3 runs to 17 residues. Germline values: CDR1 SEHNR, CDR2 FQNEAQ (reference sequence). The CDR3 DNA reads as TGTGCCAGCAGCCCACGCGGGAGGGATAGCTCCTACAATGAGCAGTTCTTC. It specifies CASSPRGRDSSYNEQFF.

In this sample, this clonotype turned up a few times. The chain recombines TRBV29-1 with TRBJ1-1; D gene uncertain. The length of the CDR3 is 13 residues. The germline V and J ends were trimmed by 7 bases and 1 base, with 13 bases remaining between them. Germline CDR1 and CDR2: SQVTM and ANQGSEA. As DNA, the CDR3 is TGCAGCGCCAAGACTGACCGGAACACTGAAGCTTTCTTT. It translates to CSAKTDRNTEAFF.

This clonotype was counted only a few times. This chain joins TRBV7-2 and TRBJ2-1; 8 bases map to TRBD2. Germline V gene sequence: CDR1 SGHTA, CDR2 FQGNSA. CDR3 length: 15 residues. V was pared by 7 bases and J by 3 bases, with 8 bases of the junction left unmatched. The chain's CDR3 is CASIPPAGGYNEQFF. The CDR3 DNA sequence: TGTGCCAGCATCCCGCCGGCGGGGGGCTACAATGAGCAGTTCTTC.

This clonotype was seen repeatedly, ten times or more. The genes are TRBV20-1 and TRBJ1-2; 9 bases are shared with TRBD1. Germline CDR1 reads DFQATT; CDR2 reads SNEGSKA (reference sequence). V gave up 3 bases and J gave up 4 bases; unmatched junction bases: 6. This CDR3 region has 14 residues. The CDR3 sequence is CSARVQGAGYGYTF. The CDR3 DNA is TGCAGTGCTAGGGTACAGGGGGCCGGCTATGGCTACACCTTC.

This clonotype was detected a few times. The V and J genes are TRBV15 and TRBJ1-1; possible D gene TRBD1, 6 bases. Trimming took off 5 bases at V and 0 bases at J, with 16 bases between the two ends. CDR3 length: 16 residues. Germline CDR1 reads LNHNV; CDR2 reads YYDKDF (reference sequence). The CDR3 DNA is TGTGCCACCAGCCACGGGGGGCAAAGGCTGAACACTGAAGCTTTCTTT. Protein sequence: CATSHGGQRLNTEAFF.

The J gene is TRBJ1-1, the V gene TRBV4-2; D unresolved. V lost 0 bases and J 5 bases, leaving 7 bases between the germline ends. The CDR3 loop spans 13 amino acids. Germline lookup yields CDR1 LGHNA and CDR2 YNFKEQ. The CDR3 here is CASSQDEGTEAFF. The CDR3, as DNA: TGTGCCAGCAGCCAAGATGAAGGGACTGAAGCTTTCTTT.

The gene calls are TRBV25-1 and TRBJ2-1, with 9 bases matching TRBD2. After removal of 2 bases from V and 0 bases from J, the junction contained 17 bases not matched to a gene. The CDR3 is 21 residues long. Germline CDR1 reads MGHDK; CDR2 reads SYGVNS. The CDR3 sequence is CASSELERDSGRASSYNEQFF. The CDR3 DNA reads as TGTGCCAGCAGTGAACTGGAAAGAGATAGCGGGAGAGCTAGCTCCTACAATGAGCAGTTCTTC. The variable domain in full, completed from reference TRBV25-1 and TRBJ2-1, reads EADIYQTPRYLVIGTGKKITLECSQTMGHDKMYWYQQDPGMELHLIHYSYGVNSTEKGDLSSESTVSRIRTEHFPLTLESARPSHTSQYLCASSELERDSGRASSYNEQFFGPGTRLTVL.

This clonotype was seen only a few times. The rearrangement joins TRBV25-1 to TRBJ2-5, with 8 bases lining up with TRBD2. CDR1 is MGHDK and CDR2 is SYGVNS in the germline V gene. V shed 7 bases, J shed 5 bases, and the junction held 6 bases outside the gene matches. The CDR3 has 13 amino acids. CDR3 DNA: TGTGCCAGCATTGCGGGAGGTTTCGAGACCCAGTACTTC. Translated, it gives CASIAGGFETQYF.

V and J are TRBV10-3 and TRBJ2-3; 11 bases are shared with TRBD2. The V and J ends lost 4 bases and 1 base, in that order; junction bases with no gene match: 1. The CDR3 is made up of 15 amino acids. Looked up from germline, CDR1 is ENHRY and CDR2 is SYGVKD. The CDR3 region is CAISATSGGTDTQYF. The CDR3 DNA follows: TGTGCCATCAGTGCGACTAGCGGGGGCACAGATACGCAGTATTTT.

This chain connects TRBV5-5 to TRBJ2-7; the D is unclear. V was shortened by 1 base and J by 4 bases, with 15 bases between the two germline ends. This CDR3 spans 15 amino acids. The germline gives CDR1 SGHKS, CDR2 YYEKEE (reference sequence). The CDR3 sequence is CASSLLDTAEYEQYF. For the CDR3, the DNA is TGTGCCAGCAGCTTGTTAGACACCGCGGAGTACGAGCAGTACTTC.

The J gene is TRBJ2-1, the V gene TRBV20-1; TRBD2 aligns across 9 bases. The CDR3 is 15 amino acids. V dropped 0 bases and J dropped 9; count of bases not matched to a gene: 9. Per the germline V gene, CDR1 is DFQATT and CDR2 is SNEGSKA (reference sequence). The CDR3 spells CSARDVAGAHREQFF. The DNA for the CDR3 is TGCAGTGCTAGAGATGTAGCGGGGGCCCACCGTGAGCAGTTCTTC.

This clonotype was detected ten times or more. The chain combines TRBV20-1 with TRBJ2-7; 8 bases map to TRBD1. The CDR3 runs to 14 residues. From germline, CDR1 is DFQATT and CDR2 SNEGSKA (reference sequence). V dropped 3 bases and J dropped 1; count of bases not matched to a gene: 5. The CDR3 region has the DNA TGCAGTGCTAGTTCAACAGGGGGATCCTACGAGCAGTACTTC. Translated: CSASSTGGSYEQYF.

The chain has TRBV27 and TRBJ2-7, with 7 bases lining up with TRBD1. The CDR3 has 15 residues. With 3 bases clipped from V and 2 bases from J, the junction kept 7 bases outside the gene matches. Germline V gives CDR1 MNHEY, CDR2 SMNVEV (reference sequence). CDR3 protein: CASSFTHGTAYEQYF. The CDR3, as DNA: TGTGCCAGCAGTTTCACTCATGGGACAGCCTACGAGCAGTACTTC.

This clonotype was picked up a small number of times. The gene calls are TRBV20-1 and TRBJ2-7, with D possibly called TRBD1 or TRBD2 (5 bases each). The DNA end is a closer match to TRBJ2-5, so the J assignment may be wrong. This CDR3 has 12 residues. Germline V gives CDR1 DFQATT, CDR2 SNEGSKA (reference sequence). CDR3 protein: CSARGGLETQYF. The CDR3 nucleotides read TGCAGTGCTAGAGGGGGGTTGGAGACCCAGTACTTC.

This chain joins TRBV20-1 and TRBJ2-3, with 7 bases that match TRBD1. After removal of 6 bases from V and 2 bases from J, the junction contained 2 bases not matched to a gene. Looked up from germline, CDR1 is DFQATT and CDR2 is SNEGSKA (reference sequence). The CDR3 is 12 amino acids. The CDR3 sequence: CSAGQVTDTQYF. CDR3 DNA sequence: TGCAGTGCCGGACAGGTCACAGATACGCAGTATTTT.

The table lists this clonotype with many counts. The CDR3 nucleotides are TGCAGTGCTGGGGACAGAAGCTCGTATAGCAATCAGCCCCAGCATTTT. It translates to CSAGDRSSYSNQPQHF. The V call is TRBV20-1, the J call TRBJ1-5, with 7 bases lining up with TRBD1. This CDR3 is built from 16 residues. Germline loops: CDR1 DFQATT, CDR2 SNEGSKA (reference sequence). V lost 5 bases, J lost 0 bases, and 10 bases stayed unmatched.

This clonotype came up once. The chain employs TRBV24-1 and TRBJ1-1, with D perhaps TRBD1 (5 bases). This CDR3 is built from 20 residues. Trimming left V 7 bases short and J 6 bases short, with 35 bases between. The germline CDR1 and CDR2 sequences are KGHDR and SFDVKD. The CDR3 sequence is CATSPGDSFLRLDWWPEAFF. CDR3 DNA sequence: TGTGCCACCAGCCCCGGGGACTCCTTTTTGCGGTTGGATTGGTGGCCTGAAGCTTTCTTT.

This clonotype was found many times. Written as DNA, the CDR3 is TGTGCCAGCAGCCAAGCCCTTGACAGGGAGATTTACGAGCAGTACTTC. Its translation: CASSQALDREIYEQYF. The V gene is TRBV4-2, the J gene TRBJ2-7; 7 nucleotides align to TRBD1. There are 16 residues in the CDR3. Germline CDR1 LGHNA, CDR2 YNFKEQ. V lost 1 base to trimming and J lost 4 bases; unmatched junction nucleotides: 10.

This clonotype has only a few counts. This chain connects TRBV7-2 to TRBJ2-7, with 8 nucleotides matching TRBD2. The CDR3 runs 14 residues. Germline lookup yields CDR1 SGHTA and CDR2 FQGNSA. V lost 4 bases and J lost 4; bases outside the gene matches: 6. CDR3 amino acids: CASSSQRERYEQYF. CDR3 coding DNA: TGTGCCAGCAGCTCCCAGCGGGAGAGGTACGAGCAGTACTTC.

The J gene is TRBJ2-5, the V gene TRBV6-4; maybe TRBD2 (6 bases). Germline V CDR1 and CDR2: MRHNA, SNTAGT. The CDR3 runs to 18 residues. V lost 0 bases, J lost 3 bases, and 20 bases lay in between. The CDR3 sequence: CASSDSRRPRGKEETQYF. In DNA form, the CDR3 reads TGTGCCAGCAGTGACTCGCGTCGCCCCCGGGGGAAGGAAGAGACCCAGTACTTC.

This clonotype was seen repeatedly, ten times or more. J is TRBJ2-6 and V is TRBV29-1; weak D call: TRBD1 (6 bases). The CDR3 is 17 amino acids. Germline values: CDR1 SQVTM, CDR2 ANQGSEA. The V end was cut by 5 bases, the J end by 0 bases, with 17 bases between. CDR3 amino acids: CSVRERTVSSGANVLTF. The CDR3 nucleotides are TGCAGCGTTCGCGAAAGGACAGTAAGCTCTGGGGCCAACGTCCTGACTTTC.